This T cell receptor (beta chain) stems from a study of T cell changes during pregnancy in multiple sclerosis (dated by TCRdb to between 2018 and 2021). Regarding the study in general: Changes in the T cell repertoire over the course of pregnancy were examined in this study in women with multiple sclerosis.

With respect to this clone: Its antigen is not yet known. The sample holds no much larger clone one base away, and base qualities are not on file.

Receptor libraries were prepared by the immunoSEQ multiplex PCR assay. TCRdb carries this immuneACCESS record with in-frame sequences only. Its versions omit some clonotypes, under half of them owing to an unresolved V gene in the studies checked, with the rest unexplained. This sample has over 80,000 clones in its table, and over 85% of those were observed once. The top ten hold 1.3% to 1.5% of the sample. From its cysteine to its phenylalanine, the CDR3 spans 14 amino acids. Only the CDR3 part of the read is kept: 42 bases, read in frame from the first base. Looking up the germline V gene yields CDR1 MDHEN and CDR2 SYDVKM. Unmatched junction bases come to 3, with V trimmed by 4 bases and J by 2 bases.

The source is a female donor in good health, enrolled as a control in a pregnancy study. The rearrangement joined TRBV28 to TRBJ2-5, with 8 bases in between that match TRBD1. This specimen was peripheral blood, taken in the third trimester of pregnancy. The DNA sequence reads TGTGCCAGCAGTTCAAGACAGGGGCAAGAGACCCAGTACTTC. The encoded protein is CASSSRQGQETQYF.